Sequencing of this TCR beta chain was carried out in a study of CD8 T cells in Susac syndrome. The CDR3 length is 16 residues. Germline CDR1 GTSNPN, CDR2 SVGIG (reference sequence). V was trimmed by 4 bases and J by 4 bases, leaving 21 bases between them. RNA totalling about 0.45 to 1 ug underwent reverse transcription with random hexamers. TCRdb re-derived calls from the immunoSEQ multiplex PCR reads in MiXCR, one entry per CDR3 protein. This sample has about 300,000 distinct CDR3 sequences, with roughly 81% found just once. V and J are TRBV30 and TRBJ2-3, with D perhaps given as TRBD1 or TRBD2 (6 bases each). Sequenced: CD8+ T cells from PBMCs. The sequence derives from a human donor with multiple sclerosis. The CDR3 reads CAWNTAGSRGSDTQYF. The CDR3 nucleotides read TGTGCCTGGAACACCGCCGGGAGCAGGGGTTCAGATACGCAGTATTTT.